This TCR beta chain was captured by sequencing in a study of vaccination effects on CD4 cells after COVID-19. Study outcomes and limitations: Late after vaccination, infection- and vaccine-induced clones showed marked clonal contraction. In vaccinees who were healthy, merely 1 out of 255 vaccine-induced clones cross-reacted with common cold coronaviruses.

Germline CDR1 and CDR2: MDHEN and SYDVKM. V gave up 3 bases and J gave up 4 bases; unmatched junction bases: 9. The CDR3 contains 17 residues. Comment on this clone: The antigen remains unidentified.

TCRdb's table, derived via immunoSEQ multiplex PCR, lists solely in-frame clones and lacks some. The sample records fewer than 35,000 clones, 80% being singletons. Before sequencing took place, the ViraFEST assay used viral peptide pools to expand antigen-specific CD4+ T cells. Following 10 days of culture, CD4+ T cells were isolated. BNT162b2 vaccine or mRNA-1273 vaccine was given to participants in two doses. The healthy vaccine recipients, who had no prior SARS-CoV-2 infection, showed negative nucleocapsid antibodies. Cultures had half their medium replaced with IL-2 medium on days 3 and 7. This TCR came from a human donor who received a COVID-19 vaccine. Some clones in this sample may be carry-over from other donors' samples. Sequenced here: CD4+ T cells from PBMCs cultured with SARS-CoV-2 spike peptides, sampled after COVID-19 vaccination. The V and J genes are TRBV28 and TRBJ2-6; TRBD2 agrees at 7 bases. The CDR3 coding sequence is TGTGCCAGCAGTTTCGGGGGGAAGGGTCGAGGGGCCAACGTCCTGACTTTC. Its translation: CASSFGGKGRGANVLTF.